Presented here are 7 T cell receptor beta chains from one specimen sequenced in a study of T cells in Graves' hyperthyroidism and ophthalmopathy. The investigators amplified TCR beta CDR3 regions from RNA transcripts. TCR CDR3 regions were first amplified by RT-PCR with HTBI primers. TCRdb re-called the multiplex PCR reads through MiXCR, storing one row per CDR3 protein. The table includes more than 150,000 distinct CDR3 sequences, about 17% detected once. The source material was blood. These receptors all stem from a woman between 50 and 59 years old with Graves' hyperthyroidism.

This clonotype was observed at least ten times. The chain has TRBV20-1 and TRBJ2-2; 7 nucleotides line up with TRBD2. Trimming removed 1 base from V and 6 bases from J; junction bases left unmatched: 5. CDR3 size: 14 residues. CDR1 and CDR2 from the germline V gene are DFQATT and SNEGSKA (reference sequence). CDR3 amino acids: CSARARGRAGELFF. The CDR3 nucleotides read TGCAGTGCTAGAGCTCGGGGGAGGGCCGGGGAGCTGTTTTTT.

This clonotype was observed many times. The chain carries TRBV6-1 and TRBJ1-3, with D perhaps TRBD1 (5 bases). V was cut by 10 bases and J by 2 bases, with 15 bases left in between. The CDR3 runs 14 residues. Germline CDR1 MNHNS, CDR2 SASEGT. CDR3 nucleotide sequence: TGTGCCACCCGGGGGGGTTACGCTGGAAACACCATATATTTT. Protein sequence: CATRGGYAGNTIYF.

This clonotype was seen at least ten times. The gene calls are TRBV5-1 and TRBJ2-7, with 14 bases identical to TRBD2. The CDR3 spans 14 residues. CDR1 SGHRS and CDR2 YFSETQ come from the germline V gene. With 4 bases clipped from V and 8 bases from J, the junction kept 5 bases outside the gene matches. The chain's CDR3 is CASSRGLAGEQQYF. The CDR3 nucleotides read TGCGCCAGCAGCAGGGGACTAGCGGGGGAACAGCAGTACTTC.

This clonotype was seen repeatedly, ten times or more. The chain employs TRBV19 and TRBJ2-1; no clear D. The CDR3 has 17 residues. The germline gives CDR1 LNHDA, CDR2 SQIVND (reference sequence). V lost 5 bases to trimming and J lost 0 bases, with 17 bases between them. The CDR3 loop is CASSSPPGTSSYNEQFF. CDR3 sequence (DNA): TGTGCCAGTAGTTCGCCTCCAGGAACGAGCTCCTACAATGAGCAGTTCTTC.

This clonotype was found many times. The chain has TRBV5-1 and TRBJ1-1, with D possibly being TRBD1 (5 bases). The CDR3 totals 13 residues. Germline V gives CDR1 SGHRS, CDR2 YFSETQ. Trimming removed 0 bases at V and 10 bases at J, with 13 bases between. The CDR3: CASSLVEGAAAFF. The CDR3 region has the DNA TGCGCCAGCAGCTTGGTCGAAGGGGCGGCAGCTTTCTTT.

This chain links TRBV4-1 with TRBJ2-1, with 11 bases matching TRBD1. Trimming took 3 bases from V and 7 from J; bases not matched to a gene: 11. This CDR3 contains 17 residues. Germline assignment: CDR1 MGHRA and CDR2 YSYEKL. CDR3 nucleotides: TGCGCCAGCAGCCACACACGGACCGGACAGGGGGCGAATGAGCAGTTCTTC. Its translation: CASSHTRTGQGANEQFF.

With regard to this clonotype: At one boundary the junction diverges from the germline segment, which might be a read error. The rearrangement uses TRBV16 and TRBJ1-6; TRBD1 might be the D (5 bases). Germline CDR1 KGHSY, CDR2 FQNENV. The CDR3 has 19 amino acids. The CDR3 nucleotides read TGTGCCAGCAGCCAATACCCCGACCAGGGAACGGTCTATAATTCACCCCTCCGCTTT. The encoded protein is CASSQYPDQGTVYNSPLRF.